The clone carrying this TCR beta chain was observed a few times. This record comes from a study of regulatory T cells in long-lasting Graves disease. At the level of the study: Antithyroid drug exposure in newly diagnosed Graves' patients had lasted under 3 months.

Described time point: newly diagnosed GD, antithyroid drugs for less than 3 months. From PBMCs, RNA was extracted and then used to make the TCR library. Germline V CDR1 and CDR2: KGHSH, LQKENI. The CDR3 length is 16 residues. V was clipped by 6 bases and J by 6 bases; unmatched bases: 12. In building TCR beta libraries, iRepertoire HTBI primers were used together with Arm-PCR of CDR3 regions. TCRdb passed the multiplex PCR reads through MiXCR, listing each CDR3 protein once. This table holds 350,000 to 550,000 distinct CDR3 sequences, about 14% found once. This sample also belongs to another study, concerning T cells in Graves' hyperthyroidism and ophthalmopathy. That source adds: A first-round RT-PCR of the TCR CDR3 used the HTBI primer set.

This specimen consisted of peripheral blood mononuclear cells (PBMCs), obtained at new diagnosis, from a patient treated with antithyroid drugs. The source of this sequence is a woman aged 45-65 years with Graves disease. The chain links TRBV18 to TRBJ2-1, with TRBD2 matching over 9 bases. CDR3 DNA sequence: TGTGCCAGCTCTCCTACCGACGGTAGCGGGAGCAATGAGCAGTTCTTC. This encodes CASSPTDGSGSNEQFF. The full variable domain, completed using reference TRBV18 and TRBJ2-1, is NAGVMQNPRHLVRRRGQEARLRCSPMKGHSHVYWYRQLPEEGLKFMVYLQKENIIDESGMPKERFSAEFPKEGPSILRIQQVVRGDSAAYFCASSPTDGSGSNEQFFGPGTRLTVL.